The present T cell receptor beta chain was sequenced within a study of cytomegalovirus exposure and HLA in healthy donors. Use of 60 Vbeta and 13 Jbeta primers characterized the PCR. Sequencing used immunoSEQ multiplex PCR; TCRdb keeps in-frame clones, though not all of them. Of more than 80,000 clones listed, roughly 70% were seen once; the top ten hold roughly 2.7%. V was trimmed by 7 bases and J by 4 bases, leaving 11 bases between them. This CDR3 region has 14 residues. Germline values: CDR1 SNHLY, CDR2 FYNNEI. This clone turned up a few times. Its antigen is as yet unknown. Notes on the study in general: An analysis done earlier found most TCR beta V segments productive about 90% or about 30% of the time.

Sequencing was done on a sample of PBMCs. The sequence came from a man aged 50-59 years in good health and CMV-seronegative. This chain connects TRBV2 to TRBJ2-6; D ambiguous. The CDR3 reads CASIRESGANVLTF. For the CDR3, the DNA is TGTGCCAGCATTCGAGAAAGCGGGGCCAACGTCCTGACTTTC.